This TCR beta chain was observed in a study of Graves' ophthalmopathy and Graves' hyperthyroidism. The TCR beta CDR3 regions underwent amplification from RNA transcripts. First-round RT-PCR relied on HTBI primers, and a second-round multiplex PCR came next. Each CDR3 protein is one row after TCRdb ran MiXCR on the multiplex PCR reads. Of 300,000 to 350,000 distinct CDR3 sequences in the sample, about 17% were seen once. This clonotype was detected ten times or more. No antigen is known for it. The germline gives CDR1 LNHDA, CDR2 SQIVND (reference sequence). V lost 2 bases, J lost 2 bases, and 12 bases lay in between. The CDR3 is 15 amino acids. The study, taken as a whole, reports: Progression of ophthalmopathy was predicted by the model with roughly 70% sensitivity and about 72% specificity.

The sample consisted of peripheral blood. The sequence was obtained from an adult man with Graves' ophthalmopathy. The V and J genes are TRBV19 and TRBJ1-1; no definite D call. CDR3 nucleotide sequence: TGTGCCAGTAGTATATCTTCACAAACAAACACTGAAGCTTTCTTT. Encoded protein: CASSISSQTNTEAFF.